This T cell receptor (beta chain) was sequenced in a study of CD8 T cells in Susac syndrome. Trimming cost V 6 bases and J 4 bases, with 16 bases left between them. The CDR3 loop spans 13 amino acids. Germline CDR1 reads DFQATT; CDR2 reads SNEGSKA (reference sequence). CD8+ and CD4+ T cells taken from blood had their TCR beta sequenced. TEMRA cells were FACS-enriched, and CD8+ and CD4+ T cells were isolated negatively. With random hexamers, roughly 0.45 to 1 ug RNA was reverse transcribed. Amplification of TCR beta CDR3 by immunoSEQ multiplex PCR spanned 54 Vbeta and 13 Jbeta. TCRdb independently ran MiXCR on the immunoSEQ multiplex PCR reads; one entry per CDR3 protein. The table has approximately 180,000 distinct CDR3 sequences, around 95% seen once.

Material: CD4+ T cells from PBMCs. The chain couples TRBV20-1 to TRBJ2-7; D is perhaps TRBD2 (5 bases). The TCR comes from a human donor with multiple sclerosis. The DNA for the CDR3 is TGCAGTGCCCTAATGAGCGGCCGTTACGAGCAGTACTTC. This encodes CSALMSGRYEQYF.